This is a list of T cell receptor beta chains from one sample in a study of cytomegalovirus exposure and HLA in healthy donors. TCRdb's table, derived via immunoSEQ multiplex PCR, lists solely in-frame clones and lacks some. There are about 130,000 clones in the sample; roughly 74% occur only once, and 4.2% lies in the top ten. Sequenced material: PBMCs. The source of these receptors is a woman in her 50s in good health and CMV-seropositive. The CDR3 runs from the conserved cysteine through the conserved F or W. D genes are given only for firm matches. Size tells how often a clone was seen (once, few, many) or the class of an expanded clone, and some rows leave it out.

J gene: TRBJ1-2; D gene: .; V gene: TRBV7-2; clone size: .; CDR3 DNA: TGTGCCAGCAGCCAGGACAGAGCTAACTATGGCTACACCTTC; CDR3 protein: CASSQDRANYGYTF
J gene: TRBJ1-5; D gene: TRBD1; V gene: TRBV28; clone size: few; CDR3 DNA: TGTGCCAGCAGTCCGACAGGGAATAGCAATCAGCCCCAGCATTTT; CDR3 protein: CASSPTGNSNQPQHF
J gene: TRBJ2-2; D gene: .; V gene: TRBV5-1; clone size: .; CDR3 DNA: TGCGCCAGCAGCTTGGTACAGATTAACACCGGGGAGCTGTTTTTT; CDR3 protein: CASSLVQINTGELFF
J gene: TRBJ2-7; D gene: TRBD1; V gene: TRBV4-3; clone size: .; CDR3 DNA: TGCGCCAGCAGCCAGAATCAACAGGGGGCTTGGGGCTACGAGCAGTACTTC; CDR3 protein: CASSQNQQGAWGYEQYF
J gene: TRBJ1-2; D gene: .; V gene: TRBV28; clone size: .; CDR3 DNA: TGTGCCAGCAGATCCCTCCGGGGGTCCCCTGATGGCTACACCTTC; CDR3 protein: CASRSLRGSPDGYTF
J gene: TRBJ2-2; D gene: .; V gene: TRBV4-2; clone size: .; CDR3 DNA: TGTGCCAGCAGCCAAGATTTGGCGGCCCCCGGGAAGCTGTTTTTT; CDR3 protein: CASSQDLAAPGKLFF
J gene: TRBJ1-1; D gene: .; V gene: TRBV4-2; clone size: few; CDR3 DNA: TGTGCCAGCAGCCAAGATCCCGGGATCGGACGGGCTTTCTTT; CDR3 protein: CASSQDPGIGRAFF
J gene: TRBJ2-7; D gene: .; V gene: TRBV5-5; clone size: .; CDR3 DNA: TGTGCCAGCAGCCCCTCGAGACAGTTACTCTACGAGCAGTACTTC; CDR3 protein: CASSPSRQLLYEQYF
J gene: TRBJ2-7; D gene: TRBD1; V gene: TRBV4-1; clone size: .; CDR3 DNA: TGCGCCAGCAGCCAAGAACGACAGGGCGACTACGAGCAGTACTTC; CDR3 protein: CASSQERQGDYEQYF
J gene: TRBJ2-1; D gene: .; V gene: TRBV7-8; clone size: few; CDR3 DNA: TGTGCCAGCAGACAAGAGGATTGGGGCTCGGGTAATGAGCAGTTCTTC; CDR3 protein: CASRQEDWGSGNEQFF
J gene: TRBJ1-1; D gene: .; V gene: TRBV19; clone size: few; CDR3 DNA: TGTGCCAGTAGTATTGTCGGCGGCACTGAAGCTTTCTTT; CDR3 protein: CASSIVGGTEAFF
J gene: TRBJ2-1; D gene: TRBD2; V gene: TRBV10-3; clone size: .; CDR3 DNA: TGTGCCATCAGTCGAGGAGCCATGGGACTAGCGGACAATGAGCAGTTCTTC; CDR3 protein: CAISRGAMGLADNEQFF
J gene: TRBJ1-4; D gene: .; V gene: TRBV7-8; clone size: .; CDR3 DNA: TGTGCCAGCAGCTTACGGGTAGCAACTAATGAAAAACTGTTTTTT; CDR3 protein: CASSLRVATNEKLFF
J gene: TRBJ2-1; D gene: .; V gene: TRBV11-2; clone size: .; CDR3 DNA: TGTGCCAGCAGACTTAACAATGAGCAGTTCTTC; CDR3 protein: CASRLNNEQFF
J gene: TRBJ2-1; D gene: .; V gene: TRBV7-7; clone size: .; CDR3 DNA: TGTGCCAGCAGCCCCGGGGGAGCCTACAATGAGCAGTTCTTC; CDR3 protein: CASSPGGAYNEQFF
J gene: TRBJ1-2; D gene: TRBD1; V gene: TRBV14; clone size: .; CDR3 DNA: TGTGCCAGCAGCCAAGCAACAGGGGGCGGAGGCTACACCTTC; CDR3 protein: CASSQATGGGGYTF
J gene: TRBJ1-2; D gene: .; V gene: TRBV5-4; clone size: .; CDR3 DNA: TGTGCCAGCAGCTTGGGGCAAGGGGGACCCTATGGCTACACCTTC; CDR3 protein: CASSLGQGGPYGYTF
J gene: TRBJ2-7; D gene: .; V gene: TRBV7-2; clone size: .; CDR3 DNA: TGTGCCAGCAGCTTAATGGGGGCTGGCTCCTACGAGCAGTACTTC; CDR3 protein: CASSLMGAGSYEQYF